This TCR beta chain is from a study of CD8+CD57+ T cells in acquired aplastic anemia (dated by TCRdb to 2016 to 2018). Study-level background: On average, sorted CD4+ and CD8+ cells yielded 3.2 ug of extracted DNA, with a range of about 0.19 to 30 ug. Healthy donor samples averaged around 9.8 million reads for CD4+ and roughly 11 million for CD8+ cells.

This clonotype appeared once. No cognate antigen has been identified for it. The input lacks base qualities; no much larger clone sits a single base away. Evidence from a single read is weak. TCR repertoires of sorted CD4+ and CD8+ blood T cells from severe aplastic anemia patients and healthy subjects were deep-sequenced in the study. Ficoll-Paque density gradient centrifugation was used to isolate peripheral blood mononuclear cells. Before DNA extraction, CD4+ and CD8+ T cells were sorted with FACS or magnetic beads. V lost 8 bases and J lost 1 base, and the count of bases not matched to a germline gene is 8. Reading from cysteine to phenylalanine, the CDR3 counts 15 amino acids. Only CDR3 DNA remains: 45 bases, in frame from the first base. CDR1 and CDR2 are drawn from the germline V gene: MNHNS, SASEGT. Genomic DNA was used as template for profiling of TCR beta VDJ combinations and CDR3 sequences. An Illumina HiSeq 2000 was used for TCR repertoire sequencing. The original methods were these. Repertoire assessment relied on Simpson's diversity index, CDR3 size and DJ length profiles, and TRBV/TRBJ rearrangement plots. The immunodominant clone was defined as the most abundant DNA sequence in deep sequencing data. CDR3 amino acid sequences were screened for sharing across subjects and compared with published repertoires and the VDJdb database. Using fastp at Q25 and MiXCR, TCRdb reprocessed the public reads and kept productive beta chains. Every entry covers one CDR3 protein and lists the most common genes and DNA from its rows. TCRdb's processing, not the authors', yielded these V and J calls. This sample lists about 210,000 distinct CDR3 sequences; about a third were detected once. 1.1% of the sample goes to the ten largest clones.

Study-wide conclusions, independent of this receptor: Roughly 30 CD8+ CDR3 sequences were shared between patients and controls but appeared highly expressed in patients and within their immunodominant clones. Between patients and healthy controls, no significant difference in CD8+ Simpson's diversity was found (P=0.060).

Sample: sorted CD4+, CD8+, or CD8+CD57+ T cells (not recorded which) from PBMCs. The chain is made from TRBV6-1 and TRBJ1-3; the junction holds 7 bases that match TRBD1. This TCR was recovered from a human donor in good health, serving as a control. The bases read TGTGCCAGCTCACCATCACAGGGGTCTGGAAACACCATATATTTT. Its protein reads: CASSPSQGSGNTIYF.